The clone carrying this TCR beta chain was seen a handful of times. These data belong to a study of blood T cells in healthy people across ages. Per germline, CDR1 LNHDA and CDR2 SQIVND (reference sequence). V shed 8 bases, J shed 4 bases, and the junction held 8 bases outside the gene matches. The CDR3 sequence is 14 residues long. A second PCR, run for roughly 7 to 11 cycles, used a sample-barcoded 5' primer plus a J-beta primer mix. Every single cDNA molecule received a tag from a template-switch adaptor with 12 random nucleotides. TCRdb ran MiXCR on the 5' RACE reads and lists one entry per CDR3 protein. The sample has around 1,500,000 distinct CDR3 sequences, 25% to 30% seen once.

Sequenced: blood. The sequence was collected from a woman in her twenties or thirties in good health. This rearrangement joins TRBV19 to TRBJ2-7; 10 bases align to TRBD1. The CDR3 reads CASAFRDRGYEQYF. In DNA form, the CDR3 reads TGTGCCAGTGCCTTCCGGGACAGGGGTTACGAGCAGTACTTC.